Listed below are T cell receptor beta chains from one sample, sequenced in a study of T cell repertoires in cytomegalovirus infection. Which antigens these TCRs recognize remains unknown. TCRdb called the reads again in MiXCR, with one record for every CDR3 protein. This sample has 150,000 or so distinct CDR3 sequences, with around 32% found just once. The material was CD8+ T cells from cultured PBMCs, obtained from culture after CMV antigen stimulation. The receptors derive from a human donor in good health (CMV status not recorded). Some clones in this sample may be carry-over from other donors' samples. The CDR3 runs from the conserved cysteine through the conserved F or W. D genes are given only for firm matches. The size of a clone is reported for some rows only, either as once, few or many, or as a class for expanded clones.

CDR3nt | CDR3aa | v_gene | d_gene | abundance | j_gene
TGTGCCAGCAGTTTATTGACAGGGGGTACGGATACGCAGTATTTT | CASSLLTGGTDTQYF | TRBV27 | TRBD1 | NA | TRBJ2-3
TGTGCCAGCTCACCAACGGCAGGGTATTCACCCCTCCACTTT | CASSPTAGYSPLHF | TRBV18 | NA | NA | TRBJ1-6
TGTGCCAGCAGCTTAATTCGATCGCAAGAGACCCAGTACTTC | CASSLIRSQETQYF | TRBV13 | NA | few | TRBJ2-5
TGTGCCAGCAGCGTAGGGCATGGGGATACGCAGTATTTT | CASSVGHGDTQYF | TRBV9 | NA | NA | TRBJ2-3
TGTGCCAGCAGTCAACAGGGACCTCAGCCCCAGCATTTT | CASSQQGPQPQHF | TRBV6-2/TRBV6-3 | NA | NA | TRBJ1-5
TGTGCCTCTAGGGGGGGTTTGGATGAGCAGTTCTTC | CASRGGLDEQFF | TRBV19 | NA | NA | TRBJ2-1
TGTGCCAGCAGCCCCCCGGACAGTGACCCTGGAAACACCATAAATTTT | CASSPPDSDPGNTINF | TRBV7-8 | NA | NA | TRBJ1-3
TGTGCCAGCAGTTTAATACACACCGGGGAGCTGTTTTTT | CASSLIHTGELFF | TRBV28 | NA | NA | TRBJ2-2
TGTGCCAGTAGTCTACCCATTACAGGGGGCAATCAGCCCCAGCATTTT | CASSLPITGGNQPQHF | TRBV19 | TRBD1 | few | TRBJ1-5
TGTGCCAGCAGCGTCAGCCTCTCCGGGCTAGCGGCCTACAATGAGCAGTTCTTC | CASSVSLSGLAAYNEQFF | TRBV7-2 | TRBD2 | many | TRBJ2-1
TGTGCCAGCAGCCCGAGGACCCACAAGACCCAGTACTTC | CASSPRTHKTQYF | TRBV7-8 | NA | NA | TRBJ2-5
TGTGCCAGCAGCCCACGATCTACCGGCTACACCTTC | CASSPRSTGYTF | TRBV7-2 | NA | many | TRBJ1-2
TGTGCCAGCAGCTTAGGGCCTACAGGGTCCGGGATATACGAGCAGTACTTC | CASSLGPTGSGIYEQYF | TRBV7-6 | NA | few | TRBJ2-7
TGTGCCAGCAGCCCCAACGACGCCTACGAGCAGTACTTC | CASSPNDAYEQYF | TRBV12-3/TRBV12-4 | NA | NA | TRBJ2-7
TGTGCCAGCACCCCAGACACCCAGAACCTCTTCTATGGCTACACCTTC | CASTPDTQNLFYGYTF | TRBV14 | NA | few | TRBJ1-2
TGTGCCAGCAGTTACTCCCCCGGGGGAAGGAACACTGAAGCTTTCTTT | CASSYSPGGRNTEAFF | TRBV6-8 | NA | NA | TRBJ1-1
TGTGCCAGCACCTTACAGGTTGTGAACACTGAAGCTTTCTTT | CASTLQVVNTEAFF | TRBV6-1 | NA | NA | TRBJ1-1
TGTGCCAGCAGTTGGGTGGGGACAGGGGGCGGCGGCTACACCTTC | CASSWVGTGGGGYTF | TRBV6-1 | TRBD1 | NA | TRBJ1-2
TGTGCCAGCAGCTCCGGGCCTTATGGCTACACCTTC | CASSSGPYGYTF | TRBV12-3/TRBV12-4 | NA | NA | TRBJ1-2
TGTGCCAGCAGCCCGGGGACAGTATTTGCAACTAATGAAAAACTGTTTTTT | CASSPGTVFATNEKLFF | TRBV7-6 | TRBD1 | NA | TRBJ1-4
TGTGCCAGCAGCCAAGTAGATACGGACCGCTCCTACAATGAGCAGTTCTTC | CASSQVDTDRSYNEQFF | TRBV4-1 | NA | few | TRBJ2-1
TGTGCCAGCAGCCCCCTGGGGGCCTACGAGCAGTACTTC | CASSPLGAYEQYF | TRBV7-6 | NA | NA | TRBJ2-7